The 20 T cell receptor beta chains reported below all come from one sample, sequenced in a study of regulatory T cells in long-lasting Graves disease. Library construction for TCR beta used iRepertoire HTBI primers and Arm-PCR of CDR3 regions. TCRdb fed the multiplex PCR reads into MiXCR, producing one record per CDR3 protein. The sample includes 450,000 to 650,000 distinct CDR3 sequences, approximately 16% seen only once; the top ten take approximately 25%. Regarding time point: newly diagnosed GD, antithyroid drugs for less than 3 months. TCR sequences were obtained from RNA taken from PBMCs. This sample was also put to use in a study of T cells in Graves' hyperthyroidism and ophthalmopathy.

The starting material was peripheral blood mononuclear cells (PBMCs), obtained at new diagnosis, from a patient treated with antithyroid drugs. All receptors derive from a woman aged 40 to 65 with Graves disease.

The V and J genes are TRBV18 and TRBJ1-2; tentative D call: TRBD1 (5 bases). V was shortened by 2 bases and J by 4 bases, with 20 bases between the two germline ends. The CDR3 has 17 residues. CDR1 and CDR2 from the germline V gene are KGHSH and LQKENI. This chain's CDR3 is CASSPTMNQDTAYGYTF. The CDR3 DNA follows: TGTGCCAGCTCACCAACCATGAATCAGGACACGGCCTATGGCTACACCTTC.

V gene TRBV7-3 combines with J gene TRBJ1-1, with D possibly being TRBD1 (6 bases). Germline CDR1 and CDR2: SGHTA and FQGTGA. The V and J ends lost 5 bases and 5 bases respectively, with 15 bases between them. This CDR3 contains 14 residues. The CDR3 reads CASSREGGGTEAFF. Written as DNA, the CDR3 is TGTGCCAGCAGCCGAGAAGGGGGGGGTACTGAAGCTTTCTTT.

About this clonotype: Given a much more abundant clone one base away, this may be a read error. In DNA, the CDR3 is TGTGCCAGCATATCAAGCGGGGGCGGGAATGAGCAGCTCTTC. It yields the protein CASISSGGGNEQLF. The chain carries TRBV6-1 and TRBJ2-1, with 8 bases aligning to TRBD2. Per germline, CDR1 MNHNS and CDR2 SASEGT. The CDR3 has 14 residues.

On this clonotype itself: A much larger clone is a single base away; this may be a read error. The conserved final phenylalanine or tryptophan is absent from the CDR3, which likely points to a read error. The chain couples TRBV20-1 to TRBJ1-5; no firm D call. CDR1 and CDR2 from the germline V gene are DFQATT and SNEGSKA (reference sequence). Trimming left V 4 bases short and J 7 bases short, with 11 bases between. CDR3 length equals 12 residues. The CDR3 sequence: CSAKMGGQPQHS. The CDR3 DNA sequence: TGCAGTGCTAAGATGGGTGGACAGCCCCAGCATTCT.

This clonotype has ten or more counts. The V and J genes are TRBV20-1 and TRBJ2-7; 7 bases line up with TRBD2. The CDR3 extends over 13 amino acids. With 7 bases clipped from V and 2 bases from J, the junction kept 8 bases outside the gene matches. Germline V gene sequence: CDR1 DFQATT, CDR2 SNEGSKA (reference sequence). The CDR3 spells CSVLGEGTYEQYF. CDR3 in DNA: TGCAGTGTTTTGGGGGAGGGAACCTACGAGCAGTACTTC.

With regard to this clonotype: This clone may be a read error of a much larger clone one base away. Without the conserved terminal phenylalanine or tryptophan, this CDR3 likely stems from a read error. This CDR3 reads CASSLPPQGVRVNTEAFL. CDR3 coding DNA: TGTGCCAGCAGTTTACCCCCCCAGGGGGTTCGGGTGAACACTGAAGCTTTCCTT. This chain joins TRBV28 and TRBJ1-1, with 7 bases that match TRBD1. This CDR3 is 18 amino acids long. From germline, CDR1 is MDHEN and CDR2 SYDVKM. V dropped 2 bases and J dropped 0; count of bases not matched to a gene: 12.

This clonotype was seen at least ten times. This chain joins TRBV20-1 and TRBJ1-2, with 10 bases fitting TRBD1. The CDR3 extends over 13 amino acids. Germline values: CDR1 DFQATT, CDR2 SNEGSKA (reference sequence). V lost 6 bases and J lost 4; bases outside the gene matches: 5. The DNA of the CDR3 is TGCAGTGCCCCGGACAGGGGGGCCTATGGCTACACCTTC. It codes for CSAPDRGAYGYTF.

This clonotype has at least ten counts. The chain is built from TRBV3-1 and TRBJ1-4; D not resolved. The CDR3 is 15 amino acids. In germline, CDR1 is LGHDT, CDR2 YNNKEL (reference sequence). V lost 3 bases, J lost 0 bases, and 8 bases lay in between. CDR3 sequence: CASSQRRATNEKLFF. In nucleotides, the CDR3 is TGTGCCAGCAGCCAGCGACGGGCAACTAATGAAAAACTGTTTTTT.

This clonotype was observed a few times. The V call is TRBV5-6, the J call TRBJ2-3; 14 bases are a match to TRBD2. Trimming removed 2 bases from V and 4 bases from J; junction bases left unmatched: 6. The CDR3 runs 17 residues. CDR1 and CDR2 from the germline V gene are SGHDT and YYEEEE. DNA of the CDR3: TGTGCCAGCAGCTTCGGGACTAGCGGGGGCCGGGCAGATACGCAGTATTTT. Encoded protein: CASSFGTSGGRADTQYF.

The CDR3 region has the DNA TGTGCCAGCAGGGCCGGACAGGGGGTGGGAGAGACCCAGTACTTC. Protein: CASRAGQGVGETQYF. This chain uses TRBV2 with TRBJ2-5; TRBD1 aligns across 10 bases. The CDR3 runs 15 residues. Germline CDR1 SNHLY, CDR2 FYNNEI. The ends lost 6 bases at V and 4 bases at J; junction bases unmatched: 8.

This clonotype was observed at least ten times. In DNA, the CDR3 is TGTGCCAGCAGCCCAGGTCAGGGGACGGGAGCTTTCTTT. Its translation is CASSPGQGTGAFF. J is TRBJ1-1 and V is TRBV3-1; D perhaps matches TRBD1 (6 bases). The V and J ends lost 4 bases and 10 bases respectively, with 16 bases between them. Germline CDR1 LGHDT, CDR2 YNNKEL (reference sequence). This CDR3 contains 13 residues. The variable domain in full, completed from reference TRBV3-1 and TRBJ1-1, reads DTAVSQTPKYLVTQMGNDKSIKCEQNLGHDTMYWYKQDSKKFLKIMFSYNNKELIINETVPNRFSPKSPDKAHLNLHINSLELGDSAVYFCASSPGQGTGAFFGQGTRLTVV.

In regard to this clonotype: A much larger clone lies a single base off, so this may be a read error. This sequence joins TRBV6-2 or TRBV6-3 and TRBJ2-1, with D unclear. Trimming removed 0 bases from V and 10 bases from J, with 22 bases in between. CDR3 length equals 17 residues. The germline V gene has CDR1 MNHEY and CDR2 SVGEGT. The CDR3 bases are TGTGCCAGCAGTTACTCGATCTCAGGTGCGCAGTCCTACGAGCAGTTCTTC. This translates into CASSYSISGAQSYEQFF.

With regard to this clonotype: A read error may explain this, as a much larger clone is one base away. The conserved phenylalanine or tryptophan normally closing the CDR3 is absent here, so this likely arose from a read error. The chain recombines TRBV12-3 or TRBV12-4 with TRBJ1-2; D gene uncertain. Trimming took off 5 bases at V and 0 bases at J, with 13 bases between the two ends. The CDR3 runs 15 residues. CDR3 in DNA: TGTGCCAGCAGTGAAGTCTCCGGGACTAACTATGGCTACACCTCC. Its protein product is CASSEVSGTNYGYTS.

The chain couples TRBV7-8 to TRBJ2-1; TRBD2 matches 15 bases. The junction had 17 bases not matched to a gene; V was cut back by 6 bases and J by 8 bases. Germline values: CDR1 SGHVS, CDR2 FQNEAQ. CDR3 length: 19 amino acids. The CDR3 spells CASRLVPGTSGGISHEQFF. Here the CDR3 DNA reads TGTGCCAGCAGACTGGTTCCCGGGACTAGCGGGGGGATCTCCCATGAGCAGTTCTTC.

This clonotype was picked up a small number of times. V and J are TRBV7-9 and TRBJ1-3, with D tentatively TRBD1 (5 bases). Germline-derived CDR1 and CDR2 are SEHNR and FQNEAQ (reference sequence). CDR3 length: 13 residues. Trimming removed 8 bases from V and 4 bases from J, with 12 bases in between. The CDR3 DNA is TGTGCCAGCCTGCGGGACCTCGGAAACACCATATATTTT. Protein sequence: CASLRDLGNTIYF. The full variable domain, its missing parts supplied by reference TRBV7-9 and TRBJ1-3, is DTGVSQNPRHKITKRGQNVTFRCDPISEHNRLYWYRQTLGQGPEFLTYFQNEAQLEKSRLLSDRFSAERPKGSFSTLEIQRTEQGDSAMYLCASLRDLGNTIYFGEGSWLTVV.

The chain couples TRBV5-1 to TRBJ2-1, with D maybe TRBD1 (5 bases). Germline CDR1 is SGHRS and CDR2 is YFSETQ. V dropped 0 bases and J dropped 2 bases, with 9 bases sitting between them. CDR3 length equals 15 residues. CDR3 DNA sequence: TGCGCCAGCAGCTTGGTGGACAACCCCTACAATGAGCAGTTCTTC. Amino acid sequence: CASSLVDNPYNEQFF.

There are a few counts of this clonotype. The rearrangement links TRBV5-4 to TRBJ2-3, with D perhaps TRBD2 (5 bases). The CDR3 is 13 amino acids. V gave up 3 bases and J gave up 6 bases, with 11 bases separating them. Germline values: CDR1 SGHNT, CDR2 YYREEE (reference sequence). The CDR3 nucleotides are TGTGCCAGCAGCTCGGCGGGTGGGGATACGCAGTATTTT. Translated: CASSSAGGDTQYF.

The chain couples TRBV7-3 to TRBJ1-5, with 8 bases fitting TRBD1. V lost 3 bases, J lost 9 bases, and 4 bases stayed unmatched. The CDR3 runs 13 residues. Germline V gives CDR1 SGHTA, CDR2 FQGTGA. The CDR3 here is CASSLTGTGPQHF. CDR3 sequence (DNA): TGTGCCAGCAGCTTGACAGGGACAGGGCCCCAGCATTTT.

J is TRBJ2-7 and V is TRBV9; D is tentatively TRBD1 or TRBD2 (6 bases each). CDR1 is SGDLS and CDR2 is YYNGEE in the germline V gene. Trimming cost V 0 bases and J 6 bases, with 16 bases left between them. The CDR3 runs to 15 residues. CDR3 residues: CASSVGVGGHFEQYF. The CDR3 nucleotides are TGTGCCAGCAGCGTAGGGGTTGGGGGGCATTTCGAGCAGTACTTC.

Comment on this clonotype: One end of the junction does not line up with germline, which may come from a read error. The CDR3 sequence: CASSPDSDEQYF. The DNA of the CDR3 is TGCGCCAGCAGCCCGGACAGCGACGAGCAGTACTTC. The chain carries TRBV11-2 and TRBJ2-7; maybe TRBD1 (6 bases). Germline V gene lookup returns CDR1 SGHAT and CDR2 FQNNGV. The CDR3 extends over 12 amino acids.